This is a list of T cell receptor beta chains from one sample in a study of T cell responses to AZD1222 COVID-19 vaccine. Clones were read by immunoSEQ multiplex PCR, and TCRdb kept only the in-frame ones, dropping some. The table shows about 140,000 clones, with almost 90% occurring only once. This specimen was peripheral blood, taken 28 days after the second AZD1222 dose. The receptor set was obtained from an adult who received the AZD1222 COVID-19 vaccine. Both conserved end residues are part of each CDR3. D genes are given only for firm matches. Clone size is stated in some rows and not others, as once, few, many or a class when expanded.

size: .
D: TRBD2
V: TRBV6-2/TRBV6-3
J: TRBJ2-7
DNA: TGTGCCAGCAGTTACGGGTCGGGAGGGAAGTACGAGCAGTACTTC
CDR3: CASSYGSGGKYEQYF

size: .
D: TRBD1
V: TRBV7-8
J: TRBJ1-1
DNA: TGTGCCAGCAGCTTAGATGTAGGGGGCGATCCCGAAGCTTTCTTT
CDR3: CASSLDVGGDPEAFF

size: .
D: .
V: TRBV5-4
J: TRBJ2-1
DNA: TGTGCCAGCAGTCAGGACGTACTGTCCTACAATGAGCAGTTCTTC
CDR3: CASSQDVLSYNEQFF

size: .
D: .
V: TRBV15
J: TRBJ2-1
DNA: TGTGCCACCAGCATCCGGCTACCACGTGATAGTGAGCAGTTCTTC
CDR3: CATSIRLPRDSEQFF

size: .
D: .
V: TRBV30
J: TRBJ1-1
DNA: TGTGCCTGGAACCCCCAGGGTACGAACACTGAAGCTTTCTTT
CDR3: CAWNPQGTNTEAFF

size: .
D: .
V: TRBV28
J: TRBJ1-2
DNA: TGTGCCAGCAGTCTGAGCAGGGGAGGCAACTATGGCTACACCTTC
CDR3: CASSLSRGGNYGYTF

size: .
D: TRBD1
V: TRBV6-1
J: TRBJ1-1
DNA: TGTGCCAGCAGTGATCGGATCAGGGGGAGGAACACTGAAGCTTTCTTT
CDR3: CASSDRIRGRNTEAFF

size: .
D: .
V: TRBV9
J: TRBJ1-4
DNA: TGTGCCAGCAGCGTACAGGCAACTAATGAAAAACTGTTTTTT
CDR3: CASSVQATNEKLFF

size: once
D: .
V: TRBV4-2
J: TRBJ2-1
DNA: TGTGCCAGCAGCACGTCCGACAATCCCTACAATGAGCAGTTCTTC
CDR3: CASSTSDNPYNEQFF

size: .
D: TRBD1
V: TRBV6-2/TRBV6-3
J: TRBJ1-5
DNA: TGTGCCAGCAGTTACTCAGACAGGGATAATCAGCCCCAGCATTTT
CDR3: CASSYSDRDNQPQHF

size: .
D: .
V: TRBV5-1
J: TRBJ1-3
DNA: TGCGCCAGCAGCTCGGCCGTTCTATGGGGCCGGGACGCTGGAAACACCATATATTTT
CDR3: CASSSAVLWGRDAGNTIYF